This T cell receptor (beta chain) was sequenced during a study of T cell changes during pregnancy in multiple sclerosis. Using immunoSEQ multiplex PCR, the repertoire was profiled, and TCRdb retains in-frame clones only, with some absent. The sample holds some 60,000 clones, 75% to 95% seen once. The V and J ends lost 3 bases and 9 bases, in that order; junction bases with no gene match: 4. Germline V gives CDR1 SGHDT, CDR2 YYEEEE. The CDR3 has 14 amino acids. The TCR was taken from a female donor in good health, enrolled as a control in a pregnancy study. The chain combines TRBV5-6 with TRBJ2-1; 12 bases map to TRBD2. The sequencing here drew on peripheral blood, taken in the first trimester of pregnancy. In DNA, the CDR3 is TGTGCCAGCAGCTCCCCTAGCGGGGGGGGTGAGCAGTTCTTC. It is translated as CASSSPSGGGEQFF.